Described below is a single TCR beta chain sequence and its context. The data belong to a study of T cell changes during pregnancy in multiple sclerosis. Profiled with immunoSEQ multiplex PCR; TCRdb holds only in-frame clones, not every one. The data hold 34,000 or so clones, with roughly nine tenths observed a single time. CDR1 is SEHNR, CDR2 FQNEAQ, per germline (reference sequence). The CDR3 has 19 amino acids. Deletions cut 4 bases from V and 2 bases from J, with 26 bases between. The starting material was CD8+ T cells from peripheral blood mononuclear cells, obtained in the first trimester of pregnancy. The TCR sequence derives from a female donor with multiple sclerosis, enrolled in a pregnancy study. This chain connects TRBV7-9 to TRBJ1-1; no definite D call. As DNA, the CDR3 is TGTGCCAGCAGCTGGAGGCGGGTAGGCCGATTCCAACCAAACACTGAAGCTTTCTTT. Its protein product is CASSWRRVGRFQPNTEAFF.